This T cell receptor beta chain originates from a study of T cell responses to AZD1222 COVID-19 vaccine. Clones were sequenced by immunoSEQ multiplex PCR, and TCRdb holds only the in-frame ones, with some missing. This sample has approximately 160,000 clones, with around nine tenths found just once. V lost 5 bases and J 7 bases, leaving 14 bases between the germline ends. Germline V gene data show CDR1 as SGHTA and CDR2 as FQGTGA. This CDR3 is built from 13 residues. The specimen comprised peripheral blood, sampled on day 0 of AZD1222 vaccination. The genes are TRBV7-3 and TRBJ1-1, with D unresolved. This sequence was found in an adult in good health. The CDR3 spells CASSPGGVREAFF. DNA of the CDR3: TGTGCCAGCAGCCCAGGTGGGGTGCGTGAAGCTTTCTTT.